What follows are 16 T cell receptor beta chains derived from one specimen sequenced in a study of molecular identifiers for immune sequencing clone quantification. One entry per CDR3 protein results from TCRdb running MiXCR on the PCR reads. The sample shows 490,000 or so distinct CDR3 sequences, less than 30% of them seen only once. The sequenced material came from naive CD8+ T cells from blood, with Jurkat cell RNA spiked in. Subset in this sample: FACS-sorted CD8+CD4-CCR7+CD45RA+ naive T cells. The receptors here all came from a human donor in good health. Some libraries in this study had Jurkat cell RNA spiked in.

CDR3: CASGQGQGLRNTIYF. For the CDR3, the DNA is TGTGCCAGCGGCCAGGGACAGGGTCTGCGAAACACCATATATTTT. This sequence joins TRBV6-2 or TRBV6-3 and TRBJ1-3; 9 bases line up with TRBD1. Germline CDR1 reads MNHEY; CDR2 reads SVGEGT. The V gene end was trimmed by 8 bases and the J gene end by 5 bases; junction bases not matched to a gene: 10. The CDR3 totals 15 residues.

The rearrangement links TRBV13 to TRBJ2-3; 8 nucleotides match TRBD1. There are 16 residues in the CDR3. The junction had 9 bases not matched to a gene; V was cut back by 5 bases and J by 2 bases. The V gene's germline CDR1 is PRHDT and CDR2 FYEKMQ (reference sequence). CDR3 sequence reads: CASSHTTGADTDTQYF. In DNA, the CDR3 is TGTGCCAGCAGCCACACGACAGGGGCCGACACAGATACGCAGTATTTT. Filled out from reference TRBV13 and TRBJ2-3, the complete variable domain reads AAGVIQSPRHLIKEKRETATLKCYPIPRHDTVYWYQQGPGQDPQFLISFYEKMQSDKGSIPDRFSAQQFSDYHSELNMSSLELGDSALYFCASSHTTGADTDTQYFGPGTRLTVL.

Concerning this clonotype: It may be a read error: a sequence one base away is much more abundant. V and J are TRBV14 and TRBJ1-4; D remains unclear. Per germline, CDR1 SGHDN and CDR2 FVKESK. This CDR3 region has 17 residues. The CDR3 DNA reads TGTGCCAGCAGCCAAGAAACAATCGGAGGGAATGAAGAAAAACTGATTTTT. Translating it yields CASSQETIGGNEEKLIF.

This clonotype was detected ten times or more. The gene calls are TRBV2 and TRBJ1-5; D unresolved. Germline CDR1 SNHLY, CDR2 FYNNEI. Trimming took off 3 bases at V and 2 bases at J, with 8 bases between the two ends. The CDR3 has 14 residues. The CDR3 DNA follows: TGTGCCAGCAGTGATTCGCGAGGCAATCAGCCCCAGCATTTT. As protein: CASSDSRGNQPQHF. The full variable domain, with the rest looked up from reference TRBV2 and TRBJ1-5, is EPEVTQTPSHQVTQMGQEVILRCVPISNHLYFYWYRQILGQKVEFLVSFYNNEISEKSEIFDDQFSVERPDGSNFTLKIRSTKLEDSAMYFCASSDSRGNQPQHFGDGTRLSIL.

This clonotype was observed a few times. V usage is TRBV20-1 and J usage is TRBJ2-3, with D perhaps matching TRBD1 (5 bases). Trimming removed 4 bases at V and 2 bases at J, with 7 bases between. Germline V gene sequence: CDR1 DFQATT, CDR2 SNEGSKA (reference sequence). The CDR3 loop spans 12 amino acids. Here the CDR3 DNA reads TGCAGTGCTATGGACATCACAGATACGCAGTATTTT. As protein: CSAMDITDTQYF.

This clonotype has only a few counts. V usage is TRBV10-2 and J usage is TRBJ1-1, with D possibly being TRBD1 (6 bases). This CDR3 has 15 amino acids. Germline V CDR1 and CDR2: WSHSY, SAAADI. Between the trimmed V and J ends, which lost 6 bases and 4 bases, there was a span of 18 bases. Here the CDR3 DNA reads TGCGCCAGCAGCCTGGGACACCAAGGGGTCACTGAAGCTTTCTTT. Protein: CASSLGHQGVTEAFF.

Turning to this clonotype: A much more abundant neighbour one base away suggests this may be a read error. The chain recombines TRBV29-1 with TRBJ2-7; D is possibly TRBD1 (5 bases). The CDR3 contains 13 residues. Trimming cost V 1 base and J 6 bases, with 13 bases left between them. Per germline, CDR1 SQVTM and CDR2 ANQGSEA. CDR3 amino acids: CSVEGSTACEQYF. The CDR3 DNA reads TGCAGCGTTGAAGGGTCGACAGCCTGCGAGCAGTACTTC.

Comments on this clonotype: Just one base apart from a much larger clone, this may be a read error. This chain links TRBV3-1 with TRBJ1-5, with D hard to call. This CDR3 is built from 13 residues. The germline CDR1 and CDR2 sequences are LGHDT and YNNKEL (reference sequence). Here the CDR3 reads CASSLDPNQPQQF. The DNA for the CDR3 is TGTGCCAGCAGCCTGGACCCCAATCAGCCCCAGCAATTT.

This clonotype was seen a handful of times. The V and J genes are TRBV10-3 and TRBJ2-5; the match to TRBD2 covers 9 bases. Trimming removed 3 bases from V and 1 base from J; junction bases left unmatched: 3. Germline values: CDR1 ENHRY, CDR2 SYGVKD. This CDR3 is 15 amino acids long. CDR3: CAISDGTSLQETQYF. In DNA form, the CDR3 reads TGTGCCATCAGTGATGGGACTAGCCTCCAAGAGACCCAGTACTTC.

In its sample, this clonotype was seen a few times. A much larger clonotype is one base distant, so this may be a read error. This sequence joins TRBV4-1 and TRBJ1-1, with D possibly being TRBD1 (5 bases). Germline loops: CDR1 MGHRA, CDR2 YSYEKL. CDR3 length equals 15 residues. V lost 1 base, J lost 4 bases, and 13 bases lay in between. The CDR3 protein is CASSQAYQGGTEAFF. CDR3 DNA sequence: TGCGCCAGCAGCCAAGCTTACCAGGGAGGCACTGAAGCTTTCTTT.

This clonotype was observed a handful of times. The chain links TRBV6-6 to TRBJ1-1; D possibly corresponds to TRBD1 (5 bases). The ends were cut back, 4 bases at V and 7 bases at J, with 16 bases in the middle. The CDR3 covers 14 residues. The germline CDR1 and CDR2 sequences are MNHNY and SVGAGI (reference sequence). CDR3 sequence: CASSWGQGWNEAFF. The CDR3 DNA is TGTGCCAGCAGTTGGGGCCAGGGCTGGAATGAAGCTTTCTTT.

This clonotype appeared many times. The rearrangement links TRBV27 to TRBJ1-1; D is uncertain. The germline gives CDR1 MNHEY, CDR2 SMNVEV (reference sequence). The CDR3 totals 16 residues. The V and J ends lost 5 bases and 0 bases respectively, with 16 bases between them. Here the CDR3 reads CASSPIWVEMNTEAFF. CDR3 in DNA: TGTGCCAGCAGTCCCATCTGGGTAGAAATGAACACTGAAGCTTTCTTT.

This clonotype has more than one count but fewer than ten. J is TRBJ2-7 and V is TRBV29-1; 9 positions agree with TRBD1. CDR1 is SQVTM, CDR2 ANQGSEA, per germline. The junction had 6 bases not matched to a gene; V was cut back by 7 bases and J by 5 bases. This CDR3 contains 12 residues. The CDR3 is CSGGQGNHEQYF. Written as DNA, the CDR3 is TGCAGCGGAGGACAGGGGAACCACGAGCAGTACTTC.

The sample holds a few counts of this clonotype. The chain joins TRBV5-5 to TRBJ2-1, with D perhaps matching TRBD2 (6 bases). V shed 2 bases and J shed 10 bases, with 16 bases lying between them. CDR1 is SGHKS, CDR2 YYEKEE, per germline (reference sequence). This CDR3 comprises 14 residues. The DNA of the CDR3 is TGTGCCAGCAGCTTCGGGGGTGGCGGGTGGGAGCAGTTCTTC. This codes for CASSFGGGGWEQFF.

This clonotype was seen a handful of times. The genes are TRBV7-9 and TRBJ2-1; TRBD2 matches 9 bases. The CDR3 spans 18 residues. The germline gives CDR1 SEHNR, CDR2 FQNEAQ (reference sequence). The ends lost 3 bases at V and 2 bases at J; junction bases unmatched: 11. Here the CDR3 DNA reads TGTGCCAGCAGCTTGGACCTTAGCGGGAGCCCAACCTACAATGAGCAGTTCTTC. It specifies CASSLDLSGSPTYNEQFF.

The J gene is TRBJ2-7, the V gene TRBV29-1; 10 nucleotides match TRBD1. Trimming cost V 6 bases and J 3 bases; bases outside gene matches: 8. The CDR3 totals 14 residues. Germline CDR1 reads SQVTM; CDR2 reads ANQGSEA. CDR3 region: CSVQLRDRGYEQYF. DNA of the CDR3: TGCAGCGTCCAATTACGGGACAGGGGCTACGAGCAGTACTTC.